Given below is one T cell receptor (beta chain) in context. Antigen unknown. Method: immunoSEQ multiplex PCR; TCRdb's copy keeps in-frame clones and lacks some. The data hold about 210,000 clones, with around 94% observed a single time. The source of the sample is a study of T cell responses to AZD1222 COVID-19 vaccine. The CDR3 has 15 residues. CDR1 and CDR2 (germline): SGDLS, YYNGEE. V lost 0 bases, J lost 2 bases, and 10 bases lay in between. Study results and caveats: Along spike, vaccine-associated CD4 TCRs were found throughout, with dominance at 160-218 and 743-854.

The V call is TRBV9, the J call TRBJ2-3; a weak D match, TRBD2 (5 bases). Material: peripheral blood, obtained 28 days after the second dose of the MenACWY control vaccine. This receptor was identified in an adult who received the MenACWY meningococcal vaccine as a control. CDR3 region: CASSVEGSFTDTQYF. CDR3 DNA: TGTGCCAGCAGCGTAGAAGGGAGTTTCACAGATACGCAGTATTTT.